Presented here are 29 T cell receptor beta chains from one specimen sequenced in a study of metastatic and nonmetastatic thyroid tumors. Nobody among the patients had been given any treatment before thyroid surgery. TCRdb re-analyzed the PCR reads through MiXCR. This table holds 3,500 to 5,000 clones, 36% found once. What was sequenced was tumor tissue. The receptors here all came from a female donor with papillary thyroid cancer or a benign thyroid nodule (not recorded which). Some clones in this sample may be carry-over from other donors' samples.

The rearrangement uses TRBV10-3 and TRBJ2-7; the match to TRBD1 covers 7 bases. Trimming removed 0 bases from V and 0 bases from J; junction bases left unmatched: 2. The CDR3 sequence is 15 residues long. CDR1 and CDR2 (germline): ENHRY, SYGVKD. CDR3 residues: CAISESSGGSYEQYF. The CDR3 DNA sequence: TGTGCCATCAGTGAGTCTTCAGGGGGCTCCTACGAGCAGTACTTC.

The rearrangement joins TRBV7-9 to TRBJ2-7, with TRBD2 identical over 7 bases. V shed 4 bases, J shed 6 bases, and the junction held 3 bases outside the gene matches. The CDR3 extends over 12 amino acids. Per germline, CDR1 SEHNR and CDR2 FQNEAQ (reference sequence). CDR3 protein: CASSSTGGEQYF. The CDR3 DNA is TGTGCCAGCAGCTCGACGGGGGGCGAGCAGTACTTC.

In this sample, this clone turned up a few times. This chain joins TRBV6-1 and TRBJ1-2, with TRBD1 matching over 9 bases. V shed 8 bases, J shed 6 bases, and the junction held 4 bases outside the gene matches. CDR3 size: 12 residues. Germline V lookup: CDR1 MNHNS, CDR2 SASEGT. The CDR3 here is CASYRDRDGYTF. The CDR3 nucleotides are TGTGCCAGCTATCGGGACAGGGATGGCTACACCTTC.

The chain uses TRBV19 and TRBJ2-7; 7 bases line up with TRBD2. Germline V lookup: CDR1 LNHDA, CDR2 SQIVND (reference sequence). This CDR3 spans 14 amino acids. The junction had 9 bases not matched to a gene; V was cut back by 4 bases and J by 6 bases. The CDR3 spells CASSSPGLPPEQYF. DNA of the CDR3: TGTGCCAGTAGTAGTCCGGGACTACCGCCCGAGCAGTACTTC.

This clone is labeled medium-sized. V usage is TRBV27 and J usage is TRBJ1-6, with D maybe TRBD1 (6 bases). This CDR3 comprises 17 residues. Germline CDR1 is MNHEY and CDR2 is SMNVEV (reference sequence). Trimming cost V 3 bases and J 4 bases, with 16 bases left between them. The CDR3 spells CASSFTGGRWYNSPLHF. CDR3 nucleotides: TGTGCCAGCAGTTTCACGGGGGGCCGATGGTATAATTCACCCCTCCACTTT.

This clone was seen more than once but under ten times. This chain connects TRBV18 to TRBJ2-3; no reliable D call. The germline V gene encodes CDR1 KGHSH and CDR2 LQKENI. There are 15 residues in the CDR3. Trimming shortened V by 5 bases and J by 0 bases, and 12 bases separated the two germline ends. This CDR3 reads CASSGVEQSTDTQYF. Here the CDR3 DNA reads TGTGCCAGCTCAGGGGTCGAGCAGAGCACAGATACGCAGTATTTT.

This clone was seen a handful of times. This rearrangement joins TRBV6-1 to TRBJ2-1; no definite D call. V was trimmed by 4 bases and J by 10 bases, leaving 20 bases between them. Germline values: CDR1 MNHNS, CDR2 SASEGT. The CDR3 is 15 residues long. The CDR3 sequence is CASSGWPAPPTEQFF. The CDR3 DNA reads TGTGCCAGCAGTGGTTGGCCCGCTCCTCCCACAGAGCAGTTCTTC.

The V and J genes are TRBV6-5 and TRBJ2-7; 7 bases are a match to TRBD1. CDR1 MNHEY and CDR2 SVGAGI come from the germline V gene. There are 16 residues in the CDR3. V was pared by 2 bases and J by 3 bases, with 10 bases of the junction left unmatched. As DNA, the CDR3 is TGTGCCAGCAGTTACAACTGGGACAGCTTAAACTACGAGCAGTACTTC. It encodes CASSYNWDSLNYEQYF.

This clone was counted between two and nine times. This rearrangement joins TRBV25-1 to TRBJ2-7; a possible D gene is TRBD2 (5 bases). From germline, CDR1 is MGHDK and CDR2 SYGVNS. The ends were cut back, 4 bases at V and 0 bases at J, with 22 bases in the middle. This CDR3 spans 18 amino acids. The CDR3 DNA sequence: TGTGCCAGCAGTGCTGGGCAGCGGAAGACACCAAGCTCCTACGAGCAGTACTTC. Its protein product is CASSAGQRKTPSSYEQYF.

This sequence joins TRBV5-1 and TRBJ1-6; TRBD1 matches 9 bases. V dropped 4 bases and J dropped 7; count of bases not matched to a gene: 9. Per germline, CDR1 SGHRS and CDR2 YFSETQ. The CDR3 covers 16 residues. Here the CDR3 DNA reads TGCGCCAGCAGCGGCAGCGGACAGGGGCGAAATTCACCCCTCCACTTT. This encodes CASSGSGQGRNSPLHF.

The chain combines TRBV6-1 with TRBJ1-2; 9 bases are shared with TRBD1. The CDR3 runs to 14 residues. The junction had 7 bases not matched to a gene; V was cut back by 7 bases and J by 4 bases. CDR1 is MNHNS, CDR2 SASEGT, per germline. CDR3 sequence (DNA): TGTGCCAGCAATCAAGACAGGGGGGGCTATGGCTACACCTTC. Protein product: CASNQDRGGYGYTF.

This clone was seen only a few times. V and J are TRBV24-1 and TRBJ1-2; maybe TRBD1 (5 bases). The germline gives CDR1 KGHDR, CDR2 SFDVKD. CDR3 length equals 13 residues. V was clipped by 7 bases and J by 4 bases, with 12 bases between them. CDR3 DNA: TGTGCCACCAGCGGGACGGACTCCTATGGCTACACCTTC. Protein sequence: CATSGTDSYGYTF.

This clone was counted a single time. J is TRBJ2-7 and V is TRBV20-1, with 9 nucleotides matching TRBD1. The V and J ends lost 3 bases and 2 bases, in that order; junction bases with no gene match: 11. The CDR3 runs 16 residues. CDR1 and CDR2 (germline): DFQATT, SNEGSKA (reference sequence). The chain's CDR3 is CSARSDRGGNPYEQYF. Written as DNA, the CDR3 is TGCAGTGCTAGGTCGGACAGGGGAGGAAACCCCTACGAGCAGTACTTC.

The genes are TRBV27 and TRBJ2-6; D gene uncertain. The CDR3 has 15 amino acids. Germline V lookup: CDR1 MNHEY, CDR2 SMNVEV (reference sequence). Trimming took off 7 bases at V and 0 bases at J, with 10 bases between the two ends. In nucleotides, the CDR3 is TGTGCCAGCATCCCCGGTGGCTCTGGGGCCAACGTCCTGACTTTC. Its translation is CASIPGGSGANVLTF.

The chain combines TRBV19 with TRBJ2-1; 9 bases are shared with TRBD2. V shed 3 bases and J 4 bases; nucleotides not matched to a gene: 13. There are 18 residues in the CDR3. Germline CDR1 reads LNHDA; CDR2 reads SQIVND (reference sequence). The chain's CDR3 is CASSILAGRGHGYNEQFF. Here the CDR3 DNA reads TGTGCCAGTAGTATTCTAGCGGGGAGAGGGCACGGATACAATGAGCAGTTCTTC.

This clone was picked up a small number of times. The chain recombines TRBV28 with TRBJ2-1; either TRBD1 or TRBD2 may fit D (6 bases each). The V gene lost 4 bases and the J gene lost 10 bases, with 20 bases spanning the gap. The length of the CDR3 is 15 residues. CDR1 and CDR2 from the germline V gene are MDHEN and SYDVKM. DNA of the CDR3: TGTGCCAGCAGTTCCCGGGACTGGGGGCTTTTCGAGCAGTTCTTC. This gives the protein CASSSRDWGLFEQFF.

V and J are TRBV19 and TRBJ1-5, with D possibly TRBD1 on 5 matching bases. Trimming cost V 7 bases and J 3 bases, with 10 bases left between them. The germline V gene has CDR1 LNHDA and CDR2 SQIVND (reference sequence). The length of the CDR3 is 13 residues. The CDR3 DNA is TGTGCCAGTACGAGGGACGCCAATCAGCCCCAGCATTTT. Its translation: CASTRDANQPQHF.

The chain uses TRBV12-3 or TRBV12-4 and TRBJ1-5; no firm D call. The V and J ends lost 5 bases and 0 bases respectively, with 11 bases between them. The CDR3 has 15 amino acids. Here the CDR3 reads CASSETPGSNQPQHF. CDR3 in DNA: TGTGCCAGCAGTGAGACACCCGGTAGCAATCAGCCCCAGCATTTT.

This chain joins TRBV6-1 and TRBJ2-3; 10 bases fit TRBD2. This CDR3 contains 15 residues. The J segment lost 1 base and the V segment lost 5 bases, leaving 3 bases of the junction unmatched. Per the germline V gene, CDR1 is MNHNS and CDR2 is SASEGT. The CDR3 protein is CASSPLAGGTDTQYF. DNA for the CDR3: TGTGCCAGCAGTCCCCTAGCGGGGGGCACAGATACGCAGTATTTT.

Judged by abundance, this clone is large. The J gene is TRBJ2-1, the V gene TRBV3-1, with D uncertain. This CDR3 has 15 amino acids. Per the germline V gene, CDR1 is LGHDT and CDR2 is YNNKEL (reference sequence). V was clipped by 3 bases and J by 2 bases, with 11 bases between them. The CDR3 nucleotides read TGTGCCAGCAGCCAGTTGGACCAGGCCTACAATGAGCAGTTCTTC. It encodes CASSQLDQAYNEQFF.

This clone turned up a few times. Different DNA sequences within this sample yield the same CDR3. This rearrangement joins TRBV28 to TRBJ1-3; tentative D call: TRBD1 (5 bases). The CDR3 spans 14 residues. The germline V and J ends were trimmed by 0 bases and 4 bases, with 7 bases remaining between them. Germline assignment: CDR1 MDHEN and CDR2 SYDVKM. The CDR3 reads CASSLWGLGNTIYF. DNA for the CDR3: TGTGCCAGCAGTTTATGGGGACTGGGAAACACCATATATTTT.

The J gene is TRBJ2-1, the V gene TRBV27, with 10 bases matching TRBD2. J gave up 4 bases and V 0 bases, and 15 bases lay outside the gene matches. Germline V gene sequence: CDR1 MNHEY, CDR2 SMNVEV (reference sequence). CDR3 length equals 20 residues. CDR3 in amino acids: CASSLSAGQRGLALYNEQFF. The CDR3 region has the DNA TGTGCCAGCAGTTTATCAGCTGGACAGCGGGGACTAGCGCTTTACAATGAGCAGTTCTTC.

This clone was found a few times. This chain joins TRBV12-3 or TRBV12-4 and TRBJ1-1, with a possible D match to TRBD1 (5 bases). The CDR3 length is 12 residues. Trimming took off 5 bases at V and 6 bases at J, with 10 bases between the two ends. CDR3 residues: CASSRQWAEAFF. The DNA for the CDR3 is TGTGCCAGCAGTAGACAGTGGGCTGAAGCTTTCTTT.

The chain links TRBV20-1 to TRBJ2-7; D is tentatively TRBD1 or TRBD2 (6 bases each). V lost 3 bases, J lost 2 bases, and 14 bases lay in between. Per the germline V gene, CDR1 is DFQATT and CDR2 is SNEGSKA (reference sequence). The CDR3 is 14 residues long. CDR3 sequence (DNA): TGCAGTGCTAGCACGGGGGCTGGTCCCTACGAGCAGTACTTC. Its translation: CSASTGAGPYEQYF.

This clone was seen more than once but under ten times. CDR3 DNA: TGTGCCAGCAGTGGCCAGGGGATGGTTAGCGCAGATACGCAGTATTTT. Translating it yields CASSGQGMVSADTQYF. The V call is TRBV6-1, the J call TRBJ2-3, with D possibly TRBD1 on 6 matching bases. The CDR3 spans 16 residues. CDR1 and CDR2 (germline): MNHNS, SASEGT. Trimming shortened V by 4 bases and J by 4 bases, and 18 bases separated the two germline ends.

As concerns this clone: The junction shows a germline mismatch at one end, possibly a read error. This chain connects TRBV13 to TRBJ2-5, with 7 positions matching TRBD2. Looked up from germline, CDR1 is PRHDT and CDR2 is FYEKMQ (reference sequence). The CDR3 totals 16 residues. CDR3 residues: CVSSSTPGSGRETQYF. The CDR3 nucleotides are TGTGTCAGCAGCTCGACCCCTGGGTCCGGGAGGGAGACCCAGTACTTC.

CDR3 region: CASSLGDRVQPQHF. Here the CDR3 DNA reads TGTGCCAGCAGCTTAGGAGACAGGGTACAGCCCCAGCATTTT. This chain connects TRBV7-9 to TRBJ1-5; 7 nucleotides line up with TRBD1. Germline lookup yields CDR1 SEHNR and CDR2 FQNEAQ (reference sequence). The CDR3 has 14 residues. V shed 1 base and J 7 bases; nucleotides not matched to a gene: 4.

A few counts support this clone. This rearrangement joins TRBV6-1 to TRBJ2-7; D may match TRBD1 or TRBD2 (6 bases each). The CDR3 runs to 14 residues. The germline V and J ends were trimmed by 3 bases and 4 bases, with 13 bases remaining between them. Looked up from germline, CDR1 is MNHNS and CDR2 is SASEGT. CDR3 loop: CASSDRGGPYEQYF. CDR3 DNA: TGTGCCAGCAGTGACAGGGGAGGACCGTACGAGCAGTACTTC.

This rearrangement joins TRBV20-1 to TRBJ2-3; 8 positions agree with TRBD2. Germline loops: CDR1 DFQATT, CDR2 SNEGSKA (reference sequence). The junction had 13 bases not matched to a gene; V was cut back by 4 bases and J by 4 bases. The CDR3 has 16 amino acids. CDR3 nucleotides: TGCAGTGCTACAACTCGCGGAGCGGGAGTTGCAGATACGCAGTATTTT. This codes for CSATTRGAGVADTQYF.